These 19 T cell receptor beta chains share one sample of origin, sequenced in a study of vaccination and CD4 T cells after COVID-19. Treatment meaning: roughly 10-day PBMC culture with coronavirus spike peptide pools or control peptides (ViraFEST assay). Cultured CD4+ T cells had their DNA profiled by the Oncomine TCR Beta short-read assay. TCRdb re-called the PCR reads through MiXCR, storing one row per CDR3 protein. The sample holds roughly 8,400 distinct CDR3 sequences, 55% to 75% seen once. Antigens for these TCRs are unknown. Sequenced here: cultured CD4+ T cells from blood, sampled after SARS-CoV-2 vaccination. These receptors all stem from a human donor with COVID-19.

In its sample, this clonotype was seen a few times. The chain recombines TRBV7-9 with TRBJ1-2; D not certain. Germline V lookup: CDR1 SEHNR, CDR2 FQNEAQ (reference sequence). Trimming shortened V by 1 base and J by 8 bases, and 8 bases separated the two germline ends. This CDR3 contains 12 residues. Written as DNA, the CDR3 is TGTGCCAGCAGCTTAGACGTCGGCGGCTACACCTTC. As protein: CASSLDVGGYTF. The complete variable domain, with remaining parts taken from reference TRBV7-9 and TRBJ1-2, reads DTGVSQNPRHKITKRGQNVTFRCDPISEHNRLYWYRQTLGQGPEFLTYFQNEAQLEKSRLLSDRFSAERPKGSFSTLEIQRTEQGDSAMYLCASSLDVGGYTFGSGTRLTVV.

This clonotype showed up just a few times. V and J are TRBV12-3 or TRBV12-4 and TRBJ2-3; D gene unclear. Trimming pared 3 bases from V and 12 bases from J, leaving 13 bases between. The CDR3 spans 12 residues. The CDR3 is CASSFNWPQQYF. The CDR3 DNA reads TGTGCCAGCAGTTTTAACTGGCCACAACAGTATTTT.

The chain links TRBV20-1 to TRBJ2-5; D assignment may be TRBD1 or TRBD2 (5 bases each). The V gene lost 8 bases and the J gene lost 0 bases, with 13 bases spanning the gap. Per germline, CDR1 DFQATT and CDR2 SNEGSKA (reference sequence). This CDR3 spans 13 amino acids. The CDR3 region has the DNA TGCAGTCCTTCCGGGACCAACCAAGAGACCCAGTACTTC. It encodes CSPSGTNQETQYF.

The rearrangement joins TRBV21-1 to TRBJ1-2; whether TRBD1, the table's D call, matches the DNA was not checked. TRBV21-1 is a pseudogene. The CDR3 totals 15 residues. The CDR3 spells CASSQEDRACYGYTF. CDR3 DNA: TGTGCCAGCAGCCAAGAAGACAGGGCTTGCTATGGCTACACCTTC.

The V gene is TRBV11-2, the J gene TRBJ1-3, with D uncertain. Trimming took 1 base from V and 7 from J, leaving 5 bases between them. Looked up from germline, CDR1 is SGHAT and CDR2 is FQNNGV. This CDR3 spans 12 amino acids. CDR3 residues: CASSLVANTIYF. For the CDR3, the DNA is TGTGCCAGCAGCTTAGTGGCGAACACCATATATTTT. Based on the CDR3 plus reference TRBV11-2 and TRBJ1-3, the full variable domain is EAGVAQSPRYKIIEKRQSVAFWCNPISGHATLYWYQQILGQGPKLLIQFQNNGVVDDSQLPKDRFSAERLKGVDSTLKIQPAKLEDSAVYLCASSLVANTIYFGEGSWLTVV.

The gene calls are TRBV19 and TRBJ1-2; tentatively, D is TRBD1 (6 bases). Trimming removed 5 bases from V and 4 bases from J, with 11 bases in between. The CDR3 consists of 13 residues. Looked up from germline, CDR1 is LNHDA and CDR2 is SQIVND (reference sequence). CDR3 amino acids: CASSEQGFYGYTF. In DNA, the CDR3 is TGTGCCAGTAGTGAACAGGGATTCTATGGCTACACCTTC. The full variable domain, rest sourced from reference TRBV19 and TRBJ1-2, is DGGITQSPKYLFRKEGQNVTLSCEQNLNHDAMYWYRQDPGQGLRLIYYSQIVNDFQKGDIAEGYSVSREKKESFPLTVTSAQKNPTAFYLCASSEQGFYGYTFGSGTRLTVV.

The CDR3 DNA reads as TGTGCCAGCAGCAGGACCACCGGGGAGCTGTTTTTT. Translated, it gives CASSRTTGELFF. This chain connects TRBV7-9 to TRBJ2-2; D unresolved. V was trimmed by 5 bases and J by 4 bases, leaving 5 bases between them. The CDR3 contains 12 residues. From germline, CDR1 is SEHNR and CDR2 FQNEAQ (reference sequence).

The J gene is TRBJ2-5, the V gene TRBV6-1, with 8 bases matching TRBD1. Germline V gene data show CDR1 as MNHNS and CDR2 as SASEGT. The junction had 10 bases not matched to a gene; V was cut back by 5 bases and J by 2 bases. The CDR3 runs 16 residues. CDR3 nucleotide sequence: TGTGCCAGCAGTAGTGGACAGGGTAGAAAGCAAGAGACCCAGTACTTC. Translated: CASSSGQGRKQETQYF.

J is TRBJ1-3 and V is TRBV7-9; D is ambiguous. The V gene's germline CDR1 is SEHNR and CDR2 FQNEAQ (reference sequence). V dropped 5 bases and J dropped 4 bases, with 12 bases sitting between them. CDR3 length equals 14 residues. The CDR3 protein is CASSQPTLGNTIYF. For the CDR3, the DNA is TGTGCCAGCAGCCAGCCCACCCTGGGAAACACCATATATTTT.

The CDR3 sequence is CASSKLAGGLYEQYF. The CDR3 DNA reads TGTGCCAGCAGTAAACTAGCGGGGGGCCTCTACGAGCAGTACTTC. This sequence joins TRBV27 and TRBJ2-7, with 12 nucleotides matching TRBD2. The trim removed 5 bases at V and 3 bases at J, leaving 5 bases unmatched. This CDR3 has 15 residues. Germline CDR1 MNHEY, CDR2 SMNVEV (reference sequence).

V is TRBV28 and J is TRBJ2-3; 13 bases line up with TRBD2. From germline, CDR1 is MDHEN and CDR2 SYDVKM. There are 15 residues in the CDR3. Trimming took 5 bases from V and 4 from J; bases not matched to a gene: 3. The CDR3 region has the DNA TGTGCCAGCAGTAGGACTAGCGGGGGCCCAGATACGCAGTATTTT. This gives the protein CASSRTSGGPDTQYF.

This clonotype was seen more than once but under ten times. The CDR3 DNA is TGTGCCAGCAGCCTGGACAGGAGGGGCTACACCTTC. Protein product: CASSLDRRGYTF. This sequence joins TRBV7-2 and TRBJ1-2, with 7 bases matching TRBD1. The CDR3 loop spans 12 amino acids. Germline CDR1 and CDR2: SGHTA and FQGNSA. The ends lost 5 bases at V and 8 bases at J; junction bases unmatched: 5.

This rearrangement joins TRBV6-1 to TRBJ2-3; 7 nucleotides align to TRBD2. CDR1 is MNHNS, CDR2 SASEGT, per germline. The CDR3 runs 15 residues. Trimming cost V 8 bases and J 5 bases; bases outside gene matches: 13. CDR3 region: CASSLSAGVGDTQYF. CDR3 DNA sequence: TGTGCCAGCTCCCTCTCGGCGGGGGTGGGAGATACGCAGTATTTT.

The chain couples TRBV28 to TRBJ1-2, with no clear D. Trimming pared 6 bases from V and 3 bases from J, leaving 17 bases between. The CDR3 runs to 15 residues. Germline V gives CDR1 MDHEN, CDR2 SYDVKM. CDR3 sequence: CASSFGSGSHYGYTF. The CDR3 region has the DNA TGTGCCAGCAGCTTCGGGTCTGGAAGTCACTATGGCTACACCTTC.

In its sample, this clonotype was seen once. The chain recombines TRBV7-8 with TRBJ2-1, with 9 bases aligning to TRBD2. V trimming: 5 bases; J trimming: 8 bases; junction bases outside the gene matches: 10. From germline, CDR1 is SGHVS and CDR2 FQNEAQ. The CDR3 is 15 residues long. The chain's CDR3 is CASSGVRGGADEQFF. CDR3 nucleotide sequence: TGTGCCAGCAGCGGAGTCCGCGGGGGGGCAGATGAGCAGTTCTTC.

This chain links TRBV20-1 with TRBJ1-3; D is perhaps TRBD1 (6 bases). This CDR3 is built from 14 residues. V was trimmed by 3 bases and J by 4 bases, leaving 13 bases between them. CDR1 is DFQATT, CDR2 SNEGSKA, per germline (reference sequence). The CDR3 region has the DNA TGCAGTGCTAGTAGGCAGGGGAGAGGAAACACCATATATTTT. It yields the protein CSASRQGRGNTIYF.

The chain carries TRBV20-1 and TRBJ1-6, with D maybe TRBD1 (6 bases). The V end lost 3 bases, the J end lost 0 bases, and 15 bases lay between the germline ends. CDR1 and CDR2 from the germline V gene are DFQATT and SNEGSKA (reference sequence). This CDR3 contains 17 residues. The CDR3 region has the DNA TGCAGTGCTAGGCGGGGGGCTGGGAGCTCCTATAATTCACCCCTCCACTTT. It encodes CSARRGAGSSYNSPLHF.

By proportion, this clonotype is medium-sized (0.01 to 0.1%). The chain combines TRBV6-1 with TRBJ2-5; TRBD2 agrees at 8 bases. In germline, CDR1 is MNHNS, CDR2 SASEGT. CDR3 length: 15 residues. With V trimmed by 6 bases and J by 4 bases, 10 bases remained unmatched. CDR3 sequence (DNA): TGTGCCAGCAGATCTCCCGGGACTAGTAGAGAGACCCAGTACTTC. The encoded protein is CASRSPGTSRETQYF.

CDR3 amino acids: CASSSTPWYRITEAFF. CDR3 nucleotide sequence: TGTGCCAGCAGTTCCACCCCTTGGTACAGGATAACTGAAGCTTTCTTT. The V gene is TRBV27, the J gene TRBJ1-1; D perhaps matches TRBD1 (5 bases). CDR1 is MNHEY, CDR2 SMNVEV, per germline (reference sequence). The CDR3 spans 16 residues. V gave up 4 bases and J gave up 5 bases, with 20 bases separating them.